Presented here are 25 T cell receptor beta chains from one specimen sequenced in a study of cytomegalovirus exposure and HLA in healthy donors. The protocol was immunoSEQ multiplex PCR, while the TCRdb copy is restricted to in-frame clones and leaves out a portion. The sample has about 120,000 clones, roughly 90% seen once. Sequenced sample: PBMCs. All receptors come from a woman between 18 and 30 years old in good health and CMV-seropositive.

The chain has TRBV25-1 and TRBJ2-3, with 8 bases lining up with TRBD2. The trim removed 6 bases at V and 2 bases at J, leaving 10 bases unmatched. Germline V gene lookup returns CDR1 MGHDK and CDR2 SYGVNS. The CDR3 is made up of 16 amino acids. CDR3 in amino acids: CASRSRLAGVTDTQYF. CDR3 nucleotides: TGTGCCAGCAGGAGCCGGCTAGCGGGCGTCACAGATACGCAGTATTTT.

This chain connects TRBV5-1 to TRBJ1-1, with D tentatively TRBD1 (6 bases). CDR1 SGHRS and CDR2 YFSETQ come from the germline V gene. Trimming took off 5 bases at V and 1 base at J, with 9 bases between the two ends. The CDR3 is 13 amino acids. Here the CDR3 reads CASSLQGNTEAFF. The CDR3 region has the DNA TGCGCCAGCAGTCTACAGGGGAACACTGAAGCTTTCTTT. Variable domain in full (rest from reference TRBV5-1 and TRBJ1-1): KAGVTQTPRYLIKTRGQQVTLSCSPISGHRSVSWYQQTPGQGLQFLFEYFSETQRNKGNFPGRFSGRQFSNSRSEMNVSTLELGDSALYLCASSLQGNTEAFFGQGTRLTVV.

The chain joins TRBV7-9 to TRBJ1-1; no firm D call. This CDR3 region has 13 residues. V gave up 7 bases and J gave up 1 base, with 10 bases separating them. Germline V gene lookup returns CDR1 SEHNR and CDR2 FQNEAQ (reference sequence). CDR3 protein: CASTPGGNTEAFF. CDR3 nucleotide sequence: TGTGCCAGCACCCCTGGCGGGAACACTGAAGCTTTCTTT.

The rearrangement uses TRBV12-5 and TRBJ1-5; TRBD1 agrees at 7 bases. V dropped 5 bases and J dropped 4; count of bases not matched to a gene: 8. Germline CDR1 reads LGHNT; CDR2 reads FRNRAP. The CDR3 is made up of 15 amino acids. In DNA form, the CDR3 reads TGTGCTAGTGGTCTCGCGGACAGGATAAATCAGCCCCAGCATTTT. Protein sequence: CASGLADRINQPQHF.

This chain links TRBV11-2 with TRBJ1-5; the match to TRBD1 covers 9 bases. Per germline, CDR1 SGHAT and CDR2 FQNNGV. The CDR3 extends over 18 amino acids. V was clipped by 2 bases and J by 2 bases; unmatched bases: 10. The CDR3: CASSLTTGGNIGNQPQHF. In DNA, the CDR3 is TGTGCCAGCAGCTTAACGACAGGGGGGAATATAGGCAATCAGCCCCAGCATTTT.

The rearrangement links TRBV19 to TRBJ2-7; TRBD1 might be the D (5 bases). The CDR3 is 14 residues long. Germline lookup yields CDR1 LNHDA and CDR2 SQIVND (reference sequence). Trimming took 4 bases from V and 0 from J, leaving 10 bases between them. The CDR3 here is CASSTMDTSYEQYF. The CDR3 nucleotides read TGTGCCAGTAGTACGATGGACACCTCCTACGAGCAGTACTTC.

V gene TRBV11-3 combines with J gene TRBJ2-7, with TRBD2 identical over 12 bases. This CDR3 has 16 amino acids. J lost 4 bases, V lost 1 base, and 5 bases had no gene match. Germline CDR1 and CDR2: SGHNT and YENEEA. DNA for the CDR3: TGTGCCAGCAGCTTAGTTACTAGCGGGAGGAGTTACGAGCAGTACTTC. Its protein is CASSLVTSGRSYEQYF.

The chain combines TRBV5-8 with TRBJ1-2, with TRBD1 matching 9 bases. After removal of 6 bases from V and 5 bases from J, the junction contained 14 bases not matched to a gene. Germline lookup yields CDR1 SGHTS and CDR2 YDEGEE. This CDR3 contains 16 residues. DNA of the CDR3: TGTGCCAGCACCGTGTCGGGACAGGGATCGATGTATGGCTACACCTTC. Its translation is CASTVSGQGSMYGYTF.

V gene TRBV11-3 combines with J gene TRBJ2-7, with 7 bases aligning to TRBD1. The CDR3 length is 15 residues. The V gene end was trimmed by 2 bases and the J gene end by 6 bases; junction bases not matched to a gene: 10. CDR1 and CDR2 (germline): SGHNT, YENEEA. CDR3: CASSLMAGGSPEQYF. The CDR3 bases are TGTGCCAGCAGCTTAATGGCAGGGGGTAGCCCCGAGCAGTACTTC. Looking up the rest from reference TRBV11-3 and TRBJ2-7 gives the full variable domain: EAGVVQSPRYKIIEKKQPVAFWCNPISGHNTLYWYLQNLGQGPELLIRYENEEAVDDSQLPKDRFSAERLKGVDSTLKIQPAELGDSAVYLCASSLMAGGSPEQYFGPGTRLTVT.

The rearrangement uses TRBV14 and TRBJ2-3; a weak D match, TRBD1 (5 bases). The V gene lost 4 bases and the J gene lost 2 bases, with 10 bases spanning the gap. Per the germline V gene, CDR1 is SGHDN and CDR2 is FVKESK. This CDR3 has 14 amino acids. The CDR3 DNA is TGTGCCAGCAGCCTGGGGCCCGCCACAGATACGCAGTATTTT. Translating it yields CASSLGPATDTQYF.

The chain carries TRBV30 and TRBJ2-7, with D uncertain. V was cut by 2 bases and J by 3 bases, with 8 bases left in between. The CDR3 consists of 12 residues. Germline CDR1 is GTSNPN and CDR2 is SVGIG (reference sequence). The chain's CDR3 is CAWSRPGYEQYF. In DNA form, the CDR3 reads TGTGCCTGGAGTAGGCCAGGCTACGAGCAGTACTTC.

The V and J genes are TRBV5-1 and TRBJ1-5; 9 nucleotides align to TRBD1. The V gene's germline CDR1 is SGHRS and CDR2 YFSETQ. This CDR3 region has 16 residues. The J segment lost 4 bases and the V segment lost 0 bases, leaving 5 bases of the junction unmatched. The CDR3 here is CASSLDGTGFNQPQHF. CDR3 DNA: TGCGCCAGCAGCTTGGACGGGACAGGGTTTAATCAGCCCCAGCATTTT.

This clone was counted once. J is TRBJ2-2 and V is TRBV9; 11 bases line up with TRBD2. Germline-derived CDR1 and CDR2 are SGDLS and YYNGEE. Losses at the gene ends were 4 bases for V and 9 bases for J; bases not matched to a gene: 5. The CDR3 loop spans 14 amino acids. CDR3: CASSTSGSNRELFF. Written as DNA, the CDR3 is TGTGCCAGCAGCACTAGCGGGAGTAATAGGGAGCTGTTTTTT.

This clone has a handful of counts. This rearrangement joins TRBV6-5 to TRBJ1-4; TRBD1 matches at 8 bases. The CDR3 is 13 amino acids. Germline V gene lookup returns CDR1 MNHEY and CDR2 SVGAGI. After removal of 4 bases from V and 10 bases from J, the junction contained 5 bases not matched to a gene. The chain's CDR3 is CASSWTGSGKLFF. CDR3 coding DNA: TGTGCCAGCAGTTGGACAGGGTCGGGAAAACTGTTTTTT.

The V gene is TRBV7-8, the J gene TRBJ1-1, with TRBD1 matching over 7 bases. This CDR3 region has 15 residues. V lost 5 bases, J lost 0 bases, and 6 bases stayed unmatched. From germline, CDR1 is SGHVS and CDR2 FQNEAQ. The CDR3, as DNA: TGTGCCAGCAGCAAAGGACAGGCTCTGAACACTGAAGCTTTCTTT. Translating gives CASSKGQALNTEAFF.

This chain uses TRBV7-3 with TRBJ2-3, with D perhaps matching TRBD2 (6 bases). Trimming shortened V by 6 bases and J by 0 bases, and 13 bases separated the two germline ends. The CDR3 loop spans 15 amino acids. The V gene's germline CDR1 is SGHTA and CDR2 FQGTGA. This chain's CDR3 is CASSLMAGSTDTQYF. The DNA of the CDR3 is TGTGCCAGCAGTCTTATGGCGGGGAGCACAGATACGCAGTATTTT. Based on the CDR3 plus reference TRBV7-3 and TRBJ2-3, the full variable domain is GAGVSQTPSNKVTEKGKYVELRCDPISGHTALYWYRQSLGQGPEFLIYFQGTGAADDSGLPNDRFFAVRPEGSVSTLKIQRTERGDSAVYLCASSLMAGSTDTQYFGPGTRLTVL.

V is TRBV5-6 and J is TRBJ1-3; 7 nucleotides match TRBD1. Germline loops: CDR1 SGHDT, CDR2 YYEEEE. There are 15 residues in the CDR3. V lost 4 bases and J lost 0; bases outside the gene matches: 4. In DNA, the CDR3 is TGTGCCAGCAGCCCCGGGACAGCCTCTGGAAACACCATATATTTT. It yields the protein CASSPGTASGNTIYF.

The rearrangement uses TRBV6-1 and TRBJ1-3; D remains unclear. This CDR3 has 11 amino acids. From germline, CDR1 is MNHNS and CDR2 SASEGT. Trimming removed 10 bases at V and 10 bases at J, with 14 bases between. CDR3 amino acids: CATPLGETIYF. The CDR3 DNA follows: TGTGCCACCCCGTTAGGAGAAACCATATATTTT.

The chain combines TRBV6-1 with TRBJ2-2, with a possible D match to TRBD2 (5 bases). CDR1 MNHNS and CDR2 SASEGT come from the germline V gene. V was shortened by 2 bases and J by 5 bases, with 9 bases between the two germline ends. The CDR3 is 14 residues long. CDR3 in DNA: TGTGCCAGCAGTGAACATAGGAGGACCGGGGAGCTGTTTTTT. Translating it yields CASSEHRRTGELFF.

J is TRBJ1-1 and V is TRBV19; possibly TRBD1 for D (5 bases). V was pared by 10 bases and J by 0 bases, with 15 bases between. The CDR3 has 14 amino acids. Germline CDR1 LNHDA, CDR2 SQIVND (reference sequence). CDR3 coding DNA: TGTGCCACCACCTACAGCAGGGTGAACACTGAAGCTTTCTTT. Residues: CATTYSRVNTEAFF. Full variable domain (missing parts from reference TRBV19 and TRBJ1-1): DGGITQSPKYLFRKEGQNVTLSCEQNLNHDAMYWYRQDPGQGLRLIYYSQIVNDFQKGDIAEGYSVSREKKESFPLTVTSAQKNPTAFYLCATTYSRVNTEAFFGQGTRLTVV.

The chain carries TRBV27 and TRBJ2-7; a weak D match, TRBD2 (6 bases). V was clipped by 2 bases and J by 1 base, with 6 bases between them. This CDR3 has 13 residues. Germline-derived CDR1 and CDR2 are MNHEY and SMNVEV (reference sequence). The CDR3 bases are TGTGCCAGCAGTTTAGCGGGGTCCTACGAGCAGTACTTC. Translated: CASSLAGSYEQYF.

CDR3 nucleotide sequence: TGTGCCAGCAGTGATATGGGAAGAGGACTCAAACTTCGCGGACCCAATGAGCAGTTCTTC. This gives the protein CASSDMGRGLKLRGPNEQFF. The chain uses TRBV6-1 and TRBJ2-1, with D perhaps TRBD2 (5 bases). CDR3 size: 20 residues. V lost 3 bases and J 6 bases, leaving 30 bases between the germline ends. The germline CDR1 and CDR2 sequences are MNHNS and SASEGT.

The rearrangement links TRBV19 to TRBJ2-1, with D tentatively TRBD1 (7 bases). The CDR3 sequence is 14 residues long. Trimming cost V 6 bases and J 1 base, with 10 bases left between them. From germline, CDR1 is LNHDA and CDR2 SQIVND (reference sequence). This CDR3 is CASSQGGSYNEQFF. For the CDR3, the DNA is TGTGCCAGTAGCCAGGGGGGTTCCTACAATGAGCAGTTCTTC.

The count of this clone is one. The gene calls are TRBV27 and TRBJ2-1; D is uncertain. Trimming pared 6 bases from V and 9 bases from J, leaving 21 bases between. The CDR3 consists of 15 residues. Germline V lookup: CDR1 MNHEY, CDR2 SMNVEV (reference sequence). In DNA form, the CDR3 reads TGTGCCAGCAGCGCCCGGCCTGAGGCCGCGGCTGAGCAGTTCTTC. This sequence encodes CASSARPEAAAEQFF.

The V call is TRBV7-9, the J call TRBJ1-1; D possibly corresponds to TRBD1 (6 bases). Germline V gene lookup returns CDR1 SEHNR and CDR2 FQNEAQ (reference sequence). This CDR3 is built from 15 residues. Trimming shortened V by 4 bases and J by 4 bases, and 16 bases separated the two germline ends. The CDR3 DNA follows: TGTGCCAGCAGCTCATACGGGGGGCGAGGCACTGAAGCTTTCTTT. Translation: CASSSYGGRGTEAFF.